This T cell receptor (beta chain) was found in a study of T cells in tuberculosis. At the level of the study: A South African cohort included IGRA-negative adolescents, latently infected IGRA-positive adolescents and adults with active tuberculosis.

At study entry, adolescents had tuberculin skin tests and IGRA screening. Unsorted cryopreserved PBMC were sequenced, averaging around 100,000 T cells per clinical donor. Germline V CDR1 and CDR2: SGHRS, YFSETQ. The V gene end was trimmed by 4 bases and the J gene end by 10 bases; junction bases not matched to a gene: 7. CDR3 length: 14 residues. Assay used: immunoSEQ multiplex PCR; TCRdb lists only in-frame clones, some missing. The profile shows about 33,000 clones, nearly 97% of them singletons. Material: PBMCs. V is TRBV5-1 and J is TRBJ1-4, with TRBD1 matching over 10 bases. The TCR comes from a donor under 30 with latent tuberculosis or without tuberculosis infection. The CDR3 bases are TGCGCCAGCAGCCTGACAGGGGGCTTGGGAAAACTGTTTTTT. As protein: CASSLTGGLGKLFF. The full variable domain, its missing parts supplied by reference TRBV5-1 and TRBJ1-4, is KAGVTQTPRYLIKTRGQQVTLSCSPISGHRSVSWYQQTPGQGLQFLFEYFSETQRNKGNFPGRFSGRQFSNSRSEMNVSTLELGDSALYLCASSLTGGLGKLFFGSGTQLSVL.